This T cell receptor beta chain appears in the sequencing data of a study of neoadjuvant anti-PD-1 for oral cavity cancer. Background on the study: Patients without progression received a fourth nivolumab dose around day 43, then surgical resection on days 50-56.

The protocol was immunoSEQ multiplex PCR, while the TCRdb copy is restricted to in-frame clones and leaves out a portion. The table records tens of thousands of clones, less than 90% of them present only once. With 0 bases removed from V and 6 bases from J, the gap between germline ends came to 11 bases. Germline loops: CDR1 WNHNN, CDR2 SYGVQD (reference sequence). The CDR3 covers 14 residues. Time point here: after neoadjuvant nivolumab, at surgical resection. These newly diagnosed stage II-IVA oral cavity squamous cell carcinoma patients had no prior systemic or radiation treatment. Blood cells were analyzed directly, without culture or expansion.

The rearrangement uses TRBV10-1 and TRBJ1-1; D gene ambiguous. The origin of this receptor is a person aged 35-79 years with oral cavity squamous cell carcinoma. The sequenced sample was PBMCs, obtained after nivolumab (anti-PD-1) treatment. The CDR3 is CASSESMARAEAFF. CDR3 sequence (DNA): TGCGCCAGCAGTGAGTCGATGGCGAGAGCTGAAGCTTTCTTT.